Below are 32 T cell receptor beta chains sequenced from a single sample in a study of T cell responses to AZD1222 COVID-19 vaccine. Assay used: immunoSEQ multiplex PCR; TCRdb lists only in-frame clones, some missing. The sample holds more than 110,000 clones, around 89% seen once. Sequenced material: peripheral blood, taken 28 days after the second AZD1222 dose. These receptors were collected from an adult who received the AZD1222 COVID-19 vaccine.

The chain combines TRBV19 with TRBJ2-1, with D perhaps TRBD1 (7 bases). This CDR3 spans 16 amino acids. The V end was cut by 5 bases, the J end by 3 bases, with 17 bases between. Germline CDR1 and CDR2: LNHDA and SQIVND (reference sequence). In DNA form, the CDR3 reads TGTGCCAGTAGTGAAGGTGGCGGGACAGTCTACAATGAGCAGTTCTTC. Its translation: CASSEGGGTVYNEQFF.

Here the CDR3 DNA reads TGTGCCAGCAGTTCCGGGCGGTGGGGTTTTTTATATGGCTACACCTTC. This encodes CASSSGRWGFLYGYTF. The V and J genes are TRBV28 and TRBJ1-2, with D unresolved. Germline V gene data show CDR1 as MDHEN and CDR2 as SYDVKM. Trimming shortened V by 4 bases and J by 5 bases, and 20 bases separated the two germline ends. The CDR3 length is 16 residues.

This CDR3 is CASTESRDPIDEQFF. CDR3 DNA: TGTGCCAGCACAGAATCACGGGACCCCATCGATGAGCAGTTCTTC. The rearrangement joins TRBV6-5 to TRBJ2-1; D is tentatively TRBD1 or TRBD2 (5 bases each). The ends were cut back, 7 bases at V and 8 bases at J, with 21 bases in the middle. The CDR3 runs 15 residues. Germline V lookup: CDR1 MNHEY, CDR2 SVGAGI.

This clone has only a few counts. The chain joins TRBV2 to TRBJ2-7, with unresolved D. The V gene lost 1 base and the J gene lost 7 bases, with 2 bases spanning the gap. This CDR3 has 10 residues. Germline values: CDR1 SNHLY, CDR2 FYNNEI. The CDR3 DNA reads as TGTGCCAGCAGTGAAGGGGAGCAGTACTTC. Its protein is CASSEGEQYF.

The chain employs TRBV4-1 and TRBJ1-5, with D possibly TRBD1 on 6 matching bases. The V gene lost 1 base and the J gene lost 7 bases, with 14 bases spanning the gap. The CDR3 extends over 15 amino acids. The V gene's germline CDR1 is MGHRA and CDR2 YSYEKL. This chain's CDR3 is CASSQAPQGRQPQHF. The CDR3 DNA reads TGCGCCAGCAGCCAAGCCCCACAGGGAAGGCAGCCCCAGCATTTT.

This clone occurred many times. The J gene is TRBJ2-7, the V gene TRBV30, with unresolved D. Per germline, CDR1 GTSNPN and CDR2 SVGIG (reference sequence). The CDR3 is 13 amino acids. Between the trimmed V and J ends, which lost 0 bases and 2 bases, there was a span of 8 bases. The CDR3 spells CAWSVGTAYEQYF. In DNA form, the CDR3 reads TGTGCCTGGAGTGTGGGCACAGCCTACGAGCAGTACTTC. Variable domain in full (rest from reference TRBV30 and TRBJ2-7): SQTIHQWPATLVQPVGSPLSLECTVEGTSNPNLYWYRQAAGRGLQLLFYSVGIGQISSEVPQNLSASRPQDRQFILSSKKLLLSDSGFYLCAWSVGTAYEQYFGPGTRLTVT.

This chain links TRBV2 with TRBJ1-5; 7 bases are shared with TRBD1. The V gene's germline CDR1 is SNHLY and CDR2 FYNNEI. The CDR3 is 13 residues long. V lost 6 bases to trimming and J lost 6 bases; unmatched junction nucleotides: 5. The CDR3 bases are TGTGCCAGCAGAAGGGGGCCCGGTCAGCCCCAGCATTTT. Translation gives CASRRGPGQPQHF.

V and J are TRBV7-2 and TRBJ1-2, with D hard to call. CDR1 is SGHTA, CDR2 FQGNSA, per germline. Trimming shortened V by 1 base and J by 4 bases, and 13 bases separated the two germline ends. This CDR3 is built from 15 residues. In DNA form, the CDR3 reads TGTGCCAGCAGCTTAGGTGATAAGAGGATCTATGGCTACACCTTC. It yields the protein CASSLGDKRIYGYTF.

This clone was detected once. V gene TRBV7-8 combines with J gene TRBJ1-4, with 8 bases matching TRBD1. Trimming took 5 bases from V and 6 from J; bases not matched to a gene: 8. Germline V gives CDR1 SGHVS, CDR2 FQNEAQ. This CDR3 region has 15 residues. The CDR3 coding sequence is TGTGCCAGCAGCACAAAACAGGGGGAGTATGAAAAACTGTTTTTT. Translation: CASSTKQGEYEKLFF.

The chain employs TRBV19 and TRBJ1-6; D unclear. Germline assignment: CDR1 LNHDA and CDR2 SQIVND (reference sequence). This CDR3 has 16 residues. The germline V and J ends were trimmed by 7 bases and 2 bases, with 15 bases remaining between them. The CDR3 loop reads CASNTPNHPYNSPLHF. The CDR3 DNA is TGTGCCAGTAATACACCAAACCACCCCTATAATTCACCCCTCCACTTT. Using reference TRBV19 and TRBJ1-6 for the parts outside the CDR3, the full variable domain is DGGITQSPKYLFRKEGQNVTLSCEQNLNHDAMYWYRQDPGQGLRLIYYSQIVNDFQKGDIAEGYSVSREKKESFPLTVTSAQKNPTAFYLCASNTPNHPYNSPLHFGNGTRLTVT.

The V call is TRBV7-3, the J call TRBJ1-6; the match to TRBD1 covers 11 bases. Germline V CDR1 and CDR2: SGHTA, FQGTGA. The ends lost 4 bases at V and 14 bases at J; junction bases unmatched: 10. This CDR3 is 15 amino acids long. The CDR3 region is CASSSNGQGAATLHF. The CDR3 bases are TGTGCCAGCAGCTCGAACGGACAGGGGGCCGCCACCCTCCACTTT.

V and J are TRBV28 and TRBJ2-1, with D possibly matching TRBD1 (5 bases). V was trimmed by 6 bases and J by 6 bases, leaving 9 bases between them. The germline V gene has CDR1 MDHEN and CDR2 SYDVKM. The CDR3 consists of 12 residues. The CDR3 DNA sequence: TGTGCCAGCAGACTGACAGTCAATGAGCAGTTCTTC. Translating it yields CASRLTVNEQFF.

The gene calls are TRBV9 and TRBJ1-4; no clear D gene. The CDR3 is 13 residues long. CDR1 and CDR2 from the germline V gene are SGDLS and YYNGEE. Trimming shortened V by 4 bases and J by 4 bases, and 8 bases separated the two germline ends. CDR3: CASSPRSNEKLFF. The CDR3 bases are TGTGCCAGCAGCCCGAGGAGTAATGAAAAACTGTTTTTT.

V is TRBV18 and J is TRBJ2-5; 8 nucleotides align to TRBD2. The V segment lost 6 bases and the J segment 2 bases; nucleotides outside the gene matches: 5. CDR3 length: 14 residues. CDR1 is KGHSH and CDR2 is LQKENI in the germline V gene. The chain's CDR3 is CASSPSGFQETQYF. The CDR3 DNA reads as TGTGCCAGCTCCCCTAGCGGGTTTCAAGAGACCCAGTACTTC.

The CDR3, as DNA: TGTGCCAGCAGTTTCATCGGGGCGGGAGGTGAAGAGACCCAGTACTTC. Translated: CASSFIGAGGEETQYF. The chain links TRBV27 to TRBJ2-5; 8 positions match TRBD2. V was clipped by 3 bases and J by 3 bases; unmatched bases: 9. This CDR3 has 16 residues. Germline CDR1 and CDR2: MNHEY and SMNVEV (reference sequence).

The genes are TRBV4-2 and TRBJ2-6; no reliable D call. V lost 1 base, J lost 3 bases, and 10 bases lay in between. CDR1 is LGHNA and CDR2 is YNFKEQ in the germline V gene. The CDR3 spans 16 residues. In nucleotides, the CDR3 is TGTGCCAGCAGCCAAGGCGAAGGTCGTGGGGCCAACGTCCTGACTTTC. Translation gives CASSQGEGRGANVLTF.

CDR3 in amino acids: CASSPLNGQVNTYEQYF. CDR3 DNA sequence: TGTGCCAGCTCACCACTCAATGGACAGGTTAACACCTACGAGCAGTACTTC. This rearrangement joins TRBV18 to TRBJ2-7, with 7 bases aligning to TRBD1. Germline-derived CDR1 and CDR2 are KGHSH and LQKENI. Trimming removed 1 base from V and 2 bases from J; junction bases left unmatched: 11. The CDR3 covers 17 residues. Full variable domain (remainder filled in from reference TRBV18 and TRBJ2-7): NAGVMQNPRHLVRRRGQEARLRCSPMKGHSHVYWYRQLPEEGLKFMVYLQKENIIDESGMPKERFSAEFPKEGPSILRIQQVVRGDSAAYFCASSPLNGQVNTYEQYFGPGTRLTVT.

J is TRBJ2-1 and V is TRBV27; D assignment may be TRBD1 or TRBD2 (5 bases each). CDR1 and CDR2 from the germline V gene are MNHEY and SMNVEV (reference sequence). V was clipped by 7 bases and J by 0 bases, with 13 bases between them. There are 15 residues in the CDR3. The CDR3 is CASTIRDPSYNEQFF. CDR3 DNA: TGTGCCAGCACGATCCGGGACCCCTCCTACAATGAGCAGTTCTTC.

The chain uses TRBV4-2 and TRBJ2-7; 10 bases align to TRBD1. Trimming took 4 bases from V and 0 from J; bases not matched to a gene: 6. Per germline, CDR1 LGHNA and CDR2 YNFKEQ. This CDR3 is built from 16 residues. Here the CDR3 reads CASSPTGTGVSYEQYF. The CDR3, as DNA: TGTGCCAGCAGCCCGACCGGGACAGGGGTCTCCTACGAGCAGTACTTC.

The gene calls are TRBV4-3 and TRBJ1-2; a weak D match, TRBD1 (5 bases). Trimming shortened V by 2 bases and J by 0 bases, and 10 bases separated the two germline ends. The CDR3 extends over 15 amino acids. Germline V gives CDR1 LGHNA, CDR2 YSLEER. The CDR3 sequence is CASSQTRDPNYGYTF. The CDR3 DNA reads as TGCGCCAGCAGCCAAACCCGGGACCCTAACTATGGCTACACCTTC.

This clone came up once. V and J are TRBV27 and TRBJ2-2, with TRBD1 matching over 12 bases. Germline CDR1 MNHEY, CDR2 SMNVEV (reference sequence). The CDR3 consists of 15 residues. V trimming: 7 bases; J trimming: 9 bases; junction bases outside the gene matches: 9. Here the CDR3 reads CASIKGTGGARELFF. The CDR3 nucleotides read TGTGCCAGCATAAAAGGGACAGGGGGCGCGAGGGAGCTGTTTTTT.

As DNA, the CDR3 is TGTGCCACCAGCAGGGACACTGAAGCTTTCTTT. Translating gives CATSRDTEAFF. The chain links TRBV6-5 to TRBJ1-1, with D perhaps TRBD1 (5 bases). This CDR3 has 11 residues. CDR1 is MNHEY, CDR2 SVGAGI, per germline. The V end lost 10 bases, the J end lost 3 bases, and 9 bases lay between the germline ends.

The genes are TRBV9 and TRBJ2-7; no clear D. The CDR3 is 14 amino acids. Germline CDR1 is SGDLS and CDR2 is YYNGEE. The V and J ends lost 0 bases and 0 bases respectively, with 7 bases between them. The CDR3 nucleotides read TGTGCCAGCAGCGTAGGGGCGTCCTCCTACGAGCAGTACTTC. Its protein is CASSVGASSYEQYF.

The chain carries TRBV27 and TRBJ1-6; no clear D. Germline V CDR1 and CDR2: MNHEY, SMNVEV (reference sequence). V was trimmed by 5 bases and J by 9 bases, leaving 8 bases between them. The CDR3 spans 12 residues. CDR3 in DNA: TGTGCCAGCAGTACGGCAGGTTCACCCCTCCACTTT. Its protein product is CASSTAGSPLHF.

This chain links TRBV28 with TRBJ1-2; no definite D call. Germline V gives CDR1 MDHEN, CDR2 SYDVKM. Trimming pared 5 bases from V and 8 bases from J, leaving 12 bases between. The CDR3 has 12 residues. The CDR3 reads CASSTRLRGYTF. The CDR3 bases are TGTGCCAGCAGTACCAGGCTACGAGGCTACACCTTC.

The J gene is TRBJ1-2, the V gene TRBV5-1; TRBD1 might be the D (6 bases). Between the trimmed V and J ends, which lost 0 bases and 8 bases, there was a span of 17 bases. The CDR3 runs to 15 residues. The germline gives CDR1 SGHRS, CDR2 YFSETQ. DNA of the CDR3: TGCGCCAGCAGCTTGGCCCCTCCAGGGGCGGGAGGCTACACCTTC. Its translation is CASSLAPPGAGGYTF.

The genes are TRBV7-9 and TRBJ1-6, with a possible D match to TRBD1 (6 bases). The length of the CDR3 is 18 residues. V was shortened by 2 bases and J by 0 bases, with 14 bases between the two germline ends. Germline V lookup: CDR1 SEHNR, CDR2 FQNEAQ (reference sequence). CDR3 residues: CASSLRGQGSSYNSPLHF. The CDR3 nucleotides read TGTGCCAGCAGCTTACGGGGGCAGGGCAGCTCCTATAATTCACCCCTCCACTTT.

The chain combines TRBV5-1 with TRBJ2-1; 8 positions agree with TRBD1. V dropped 0 bases and J dropped 4; count of bases not matched to a gene: 3. There are 15 residues in the CDR3. CDR1 is SGHRS, CDR2 YFSETQ, per germline. CDR3 loop: CASSLAGQDYNEQFF. The CDR3 nucleotides read TGCGCCAGCAGCTTGGCGGGACAGGATTACAATGAGCAGTTCTTC. The full variable domain, rest sourced from reference TRBV5-1 and TRBJ2-1, is KAGVTQTPRYLIKTRGQQVTLSCSPISGHRSVSWYQQTPGQGLQFLFEYFSETQRNKGNFPGRFSGRQFSNSRSEMNVSTLELGDSALYLCASSLAGQDYNEQFFGPGTRLTVL.

V gene TRBV28 combines with J gene TRBJ1-1; D gene unclear. CDR3 length equals 11 residues. The germline V gene has CDR1 MDHEN and CDR2 SYDVKM. Trimming shortened V by 6 bases and J by 9 bases, and 11 bases separated the two germline ends. This CDR3 is CASSTDPKAFF. The CDR3 DNA reads as TGTGCCAGCAGCACGGACCCCAAAGCTTTCTTT. Using reference TRBV28 and TRBJ1-1 for the parts outside the CDR3, the full variable domain is DVKVTQSSRYLVKRTGEKVFLECVQDMDHENMFWYRQDPGLGLRLIYFSYDVKMKEKGDIPEGYSVSREKKERFSLILESASTNQTSMYLCASSTDPKAFFGQGTRLTVV.

The chain carries TRBV9 and TRBJ1-2, with D unclear. The V end was cut by 4 bases, the J end by 2 bases, with 12 bases between. CDR1 is SGDLS and CDR2 is YYNGEE in the germline V gene. This CDR3 is built from 14 residues. This CDR3 is CASSPDPGNYGYTF. The CDR3 bases are TGTGCCAGCAGCCCCGACCCGGGGAACTATGGCTACACCTTC. Full variable domain (outside the CDR3, taken from reference TRBV9 and TRBJ1-2): DSGVTQTPKHLITATGQRVTLRCSPRSGDLSVYWYQQSLDQGLQFLIQYYNGEERAKGNILERFSAQQFPDLHSELNLSSLELGDSALYFCASSPDPGNYGYTFGSGTRLTVV.

The chain joins TRBV18 to TRBJ1-1; no clear D. Germline V gene lookup returns CDR1 KGHSH and CDR2 LQKENI. This CDR3 is built from 13 residues. The V and J ends lost 3 bases and 8 bases respectively, with 13 bases between them. CDR3: CASSPPGFGEAFF. CDR3 sequence (DNA): TGTGCCAGCTCACCCCCGGGGTTCGGGGAAGCTTTCTTT.

The rearrangement uses TRBV19 and TRBJ1-6, with unresolved D. The CDR3 extends over 17 amino acids. CDR1 is LNHDA and CDR2 is SQIVND in the germline V gene (reference sequence). Between the trimmed V and J ends, which lost 3 bases and 0 bases, there was a span of 12 bases. The CDR3 loop is CASSISLPSSYNSPLHF. The CDR3 coding sequence is TGTGCCAGTAGTATCAGTCTGCCGAGCTCCTATAATTCACCCCTCCACTTT.